The 7 T cell receptor beta chains listed next were all sequenced from one sample in a study of beta chain features in type 1 diabetes. The antigens these receptors bind are not known. Study outcomes and limitations: Shortening that was moderate but significant affected the TCRB CDR3s of Type 1 diabetes patients in all four CD4+ subsets.

Reverse transcription of all isolated RNA meant that expressed TCRB transcripts were sequenced. Profiled with immunoSEQ multiplex PCR; TCRdb holds only in-frame clones, not every one. This repertoire shows 200,000 to 300,000 clones, roughly 11% found once; its top ten account for about 0.018%. The sample was naive CD4+ T cells from blood. These TCRs come from a man under 40 with type 1 diabetes.

The chain is built from TRBV10-3 and TRBJ1-2; the match to TRBD1 covers 7 bases. V dropped 7 bases and J dropped 6; count of bases not matched to a gene: 8. Germline V CDR1 and CDR2: ENHRY, SYGVKD. CDR3 length: 13 amino acids. CDR3 loop: CAINPDRADGYTF. For the CDR3, the DNA is TGTGCCATCAACCCCGACAGGGCGGATGGCTACACCTTC.

The gene calls are TRBV9 and TRBJ2-3, with 11 bases fitting TRBD1. Trimming cost V 3 bases and J 3 bases; bases outside gene matches: 3. This CDR3 spans 15 amino acids. The germline CDR1 and CDR2 sequences are SGDLS and YYNGEE. For the CDR3, the DNA is TGTGCCAGCAGCGCCGGGACAGGGGGGACAGATACGCAGTATTTT. This encodes CASSAGTGGTDTQYF.

The V call is TRBV7-9, the J call TRBJ2-7; TRBD1 is a possible D gene (5 bases). V lost 3 bases, J lost 3 bases, and 12 bases lay in between. Germline assignment: CDR1 SEHNR and CDR2 FQNEAQ (reference sequence). The CDR3 spans 14 residues. This chain's CDR3 is CASSFHPDSYEQYF. The CDR3 DNA is TGTGCCAGCAGCTTCCATCCCGACAGCTACGAGCAGTACTTC.

This clone was picked up a small number of times. This chain connects TRBV28 to TRBJ1-2, with a tentative D call TRBD1 (5 bases). Germline CDR1 and CDR2: MDHEN and SYDVKM. The CDR3 runs 13 residues. Trimming left V 3 bases short and J 4 bases short, with 9 bases between. The CDR3 loop is CASSLEQVYGYTF. The CDR3 DNA is TGTGCCAGCAGTTTGGAACAGGTCTATGGCTACACCTTC.

This clone has just a few counts. CDR3 sequence (DNA): TGTGCCAGCAGCTTCGGGGAATGGGGTGAAGCTTTCTTT. It codes for CASSFGEWGEAFF. This sequence joins TRBV7-9 and TRBJ1-1, with D hard to call. The length of the CDR3 is 13 residues. Germline loops: CDR1 SEHNR, CDR2 FQNEAQ (reference sequence). V was clipped by 3 bases and J by 7 bases, with 12 bases between them.

This clone has more than one count but fewer than ten. The chain uses TRBV9 and TRBJ1-1, with D perhaps matching TRBD1 (6 bases). With 4 bases removed from V and 5 bases from J, the gap between germline ends came to 9 bases. CDR1 and CDR2 (germline): SGDLS, YYNGEE. This CDR3 region has 12 residues. CDR3 nucleotide sequence: TGTGCCAGCAGCACCGGGACAACTGAAGCTTTCTTT. Its translation: CASSTGTTEAFF.

The chain combines TRBV6-6 with TRBJ2-3; 8 nucleotides match TRBD1. The length of the CDR3 is 14 residues. Per the germline V gene, CDR1 is MNHNY and CDR2 is SVGAGI (reference sequence). The trim removed 5 bases at V and 5 bases at J, leaving 6 bases unmatched. CDR3 sequence: CASSHGQGEDTQYF. The CDR3 region has the DNA TGTGCCAGCAGTCACGGACAGGGTGAAGATACGCAGTATTTT.